This passage covers 25 T cell receptor beta chains from one sample sequenced in a study of post-analysis software for immune sequencing data. The authors incorporated unique molecular identifiers into the TCR beta cDNA libraries. TCRdb re-analysed the PCR reads in MiXCR, keeping a single row per CDR3 protein. The sample shows 350,000 to 450,000 distinct CDR3 sequences, around a third of them seen only once. No cognate antigen is known for these TCRs. Study observations and caveats: In patients, TRBV5-6, TRBV5-1 and TRBV20-1 belonged to five TRBV segments found more frequently than in controls.

Sequenced: blood. The receptors originated from a girl between 10 and 17 years old with multiple sclerosis.

The chain has TRBV7-9 and TRBJ2-5; D perhaps matches TRBD2 (7 bases). This CDR3 has 14 residues. The germline V and J ends were trimmed by 3 bases and 5 bases, with 13 bases remaining between them. Germline V gene sequence: CDR1 SEHNR, CDR2 FQNEAQ (reference sequence). CDR3 amino acids: CASSFTGGAETQYF. The CDR3 region has the DNA TGTGCCAGCAGCTTCACGGGGGGCGCGGAGACCCAGTACTTC.

This clonotype was recorded a few times. The CDR3 DNA sequence: TGCAGCGTTGCCGCAGGGGGCAATCAGCCCCAGCATTTT. The encoded protein is CSVAAGGNQPQHF. The chain carries TRBV29-1 and TRBJ1-5; D is possibly TRBD1 (6 bases). V lost 4 bases to trimming and J lost 2 bases, with 9 bases between them. The CDR3 totals 13 residues. CDR1 and CDR2 (germline): SQVTM, ANQGSEA.

The J gene is TRBJ2-7, the V gene TRBV5-5; the D gene is possibly TRBD1 (7 bases). V was shortened by 4 bases and J by 2 bases, with 13 bases between the two germline ends. This CDR3 spans 14 amino acids. Germline assignment: CDR1 SGHKS and CDR2 YYEKEE (reference sequence). CDR3 sequence reads: CASSQQGGAYEQYF. CDR3 in DNA: TGTGCCAGCAGCCAGCAGGGGGGCGCCTACGAGCAGTACTTC.

This sequence joins TRBV7-2 and TRBJ2-1, with D perhaps given as TRBD1 or TRBD2 (5 bases each). CDR1 and CDR2 (germline): SGHTA, FQGNSA. V lost 3 bases and J lost 6, with 12 bases in between. This CDR3 spans 14 amino acids. CDR3 loop: CASSFPRGGNEQFF. For the CDR3, the DNA is TGTGCCAGCAGCTTTCCTCGGGGCGGCAATGAGCAGTTCTTC.

The rearrangement joins TRBV20-1 to TRBJ2-1; 11 bases map to TRBD2. CDR1 and CDR2 from the germline V gene are DFQATT and SNEGSKA (reference sequence). V was clipped by 3 bases and J by 2 bases; unmatched bases: 6. The CDR3 consists of 16 residues. This chain's CDR3 is CSASLTSGGTYNEQFF. CDR3 DNA sequence: TGCAGTGCTAGCCTTACTAGCGGGGGAACCTACAATGAGCAGTTCTTC.

This chain joins TRBV5-1 and TRBJ1-2, with TRBD1 matching 10 bases. CDR3 length equals 15 residues. CDR1 SGHRS and CDR2 YFSETQ come from the germline V gene. The V gene end was trimmed by 3 bases and the J gene end by 1 base; junction bases not matched to a gene: 3. CDR3: CASSSGQGINYGYTF. CDR3 coding DNA: TGCGCCAGCAGCTCGGGACAGGGGATTAACTATGGCTACACCTTC. The variable domain in full, with the rest retrieved from reference TRBV5-1 and TRBJ1-2, is KAGVTQTPRYLIKTRGQQVTLSCSPISGHRSVSWYQQTPGQGLQFLFEYFSETQRNKGNFPGRFSGRQFSNSRSEMNVSTLELGDSALYLCASSSGQGINYGYTFGSGTRLTVV.

The chain uses TRBV7-9 and TRBJ2-3, with 8 nucleotides matching TRBD2. There are 16 residues in the CDR3. In germline, CDR1 is SEHNR, CDR2 FQNEAQ (reference sequence). The trim removed 0 bases at V and 3 bases at J, leaving 5 bases unmatched. CDR3 DNA sequence: TGTGCCAGCAGCTTAGCGCCCAGCGGGGGTACAGATACGCAGTATTTT. This translates into CASSLAPSGGTDTQYF.

This clonotype was observed a single time. The V and J genes are TRBV20-1 and TRBJ2-4; maybe TRBD1 (7 bases). CDR3 size: 15 residues. CDR1 is DFQATT, CDR2 SNEGSKA, per germline (reference sequence). V lost 6 bases, J lost 13 bases, and 28 bases lay in between. The DNA of the CDR3 is TGCAGTGCAGACTTTCGGGACAGCTCCCATCGGGAGCAGTACTTC. Residues: CSADFRDSSHREQYF.

This clonotype was seen a few times. The rearrangement joins TRBV7-3 to TRBJ2-1, with D tentatively TRBD1 (6 bases). The CDR3 has 12 amino acids. Germline V CDR1 and CDR2: SGHTA, FQGTGA. The germline V and J ends were trimmed by 4 bases and 8 bases, with 9 bases remaining between them. CDR3 bases: TGTGCCAGCAGCTCAACAGGGTATGAGCAGTTCTTC. Protein: CASSSTGYEQFF.

The chain links TRBV25-1 to TRBJ2-3, with 8 bases aligning to TRBD2. Unmatched junction bases numbered 4, after V lost 3 bases and J lost 5 bases. CDR1 and CDR2 (germline): MGHDK, SYGVNS. This CDR3 is 14 amino acids long. CDR3 protein: CASSERGAGDTQYF. Written as DNA, the CDR3 is TGTGCCAGCAGTGAGCGGGGGGCAGGAGATACGCAGTATTTT. The full variable domain, rest sourced from reference TRBV25-1 and TRBJ2-3, is EADIYQTPRYLVIGTGKKITLECSQTMGHDKMYWYQQDPGMELHLIHYSYGVNSTEKGDLSSESTVSRIRTEHFPLTLESARPSHTSQYLCASSERGAGDTQYFGPGTRLTVL.

This sequence joins TRBV12-3 or TRBV12-4 and TRBJ1-2, with unresolved D. The CDR3 has 13 amino acids. The germline V and J ends were trimmed by 3 bases and 4 bases, with 9 bases remaining between them. This chain's CDR3 is CASSFAEGYGYTF. The CDR3 DNA reads as TGTGCCAGCAGTTTTGCGGAAGGCTATGGCTACACCTTC.

This clonotype was seen only a few times. This rearrangement joins TRBV12-3 or TRBV12-4 to TRBJ2-7; either TRBD1 or TRBD2 may supply D (6 bases each). CDR3 length: 13 amino acids. Trimming stripped 6 bases from V and 4 bases from J, with 13 bases between. The DNA of the CDR3 is TGTGCCAGCAGGTTGGACAGCGGGTACGAGCAGTACTTC. Protein sequence: CASRLDSGYEQYF.

The V and J genes are TRBV24-1 and TRBJ2-2; TRBD1 matches at 8 bases. Per the germline V gene, CDR1 is KGHDR and CDR2 is SFDVKD. The CDR3 is 17 residues long. Germline trimming cut 2 bases from V and 8 bases from J; bases unmatched to any gene: 12. CDR3 loop: CATSDSGQGRISGELFF. CDR3 DNA sequence: TGTGCCACCAGTGATTCCGGACAGGGAAGGATAAGTGGGGAGCTGTTTTTT.

The chain employs TRBV3-1 and TRBJ2-7, with no clear D. CDR1 and CDR2 (germline): LGHDT, YNNKEL (reference sequence). CDR3 length equals 13 residues. V lost 1 base and J 3 bases, leaving 7 bases between the germline ends. In nucleotides, the CDR3 is TGTGCCAGCAGCCAAGGGACCTACTACGAGCAGTACTTC. Amino acid sequence: CASSQGTYYEQYF.

This clonotype was recorded many times. The V and J genes are TRBV7-9 and TRBJ2-1; TRBD2 matches at 7 bases. Germline assignment: CDR1 SEHNR and CDR2 FQNEAQ (reference sequence). The CDR3 spans 16 residues. Trimming removed 5 bases from V and 0 bases from J; junction bases left unmatched: 7. The CDR3 sequence: CASSPLGGSSYNEQFF. The CDR3 nucleotides are TGTGCCAGCAGCCCATTGGGGGGGAGCTCCTACAATGAGCAGTTCTTC.

The chain couples TRBV5-1 to TRBJ1-4; 7 nucleotides line up with TRBD1. This CDR3 comprises 14 residues. The trim removed 3 bases at V and 11 bases at J, leaving 10 bases unmatched. In germline, CDR1 is SGHRS, CDR2 YFSETQ. The CDR3 region has the DNA TGCGCCAGCAGCTCCCAGACAGGGAGGACGAAACTGTTTTTT. As protein: CASSSQTGRTKLFF. The full variable domain, completed using reference TRBV5-1 and TRBJ1-4, is KAGVTQTPRYLIKTRGQQVTLSCSPISGHRSVSWYQQTPGQGLQFLFEYFSETQRNKGNFPGRFSGRQFSNSRSEMNVSTLELGDSALYLCASSSQTGRTKLFFGSGTQLSVL.

The chain recombines TRBV7-9 with TRBJ1-1; TRBD1 aligns across 8 bases. Germline V gene data show CDR1 as SEHNR and CDR2 as FQNEAQ (reference sequence). The ends lost 1 base at V and 5 bases at J; junction bases unmatched: 3. This CDR3 is 14 amino acids long. The CDR3 DNA follows: TGTGCCAGCAGCTTAGACAGGGGGGGAACTGAAGCTTTCTTT. The encoded protein is CASSLDRGGTEAFF.

The chain carries TRBV20-1 and TRBJ1-2, with unresolved D. CDR1 and CDR2 (germline): DFQATT, SNEGSKA (reference sequence). The CDR3 extends over 15 amino acids. V lost 5 bases and J 4 bases, leaving 20 bases between the germline ends. The CDR3 coding sequence is TGCAGTGCTCAAACCTGGGCAGAGACCTTCTATGGCTACACCTTC. Protein product: CSAQTWAETFYGYTF.

This clonotype has just a few counts. The rearrangement joins TRBV7-9 to TRBJ1-6; possibly TRBD1 for D (6 bases). CDR1 and CDR2 (germline): SEHNR, FQNEAQ (reference sequence). The CDR3 consists of 17 residues. V shed 5 bases and J shed 3 bases, with 17 bases lying between them. In DNA, the CDR3 is TGTGCCAGCAGCGAAGGACAGTTCTCGGTCTATAATTCACCCCTCCACTTT. Translating it yields CASSEGQFSVYNSPLHF.

The chain carries TRBV13 and TRBJ2-7; D is uncertain. The CDR3 length is 13 residues. V shed 4 bases and J shed 3 bases, with 10 bases lying between them. Germline V lookup: CDR1 PRHDT, CDR2 FYEKMQ (reference sequence). The CDR3 protein is CASSSGLFYEQYF. DNA for the CDR3: TGTGCCAGCAGCTCGGGCCTCTTCTACGAGCAGTACTTC.

The chain couples TRBV6-1 to TRBJ2-7; 14 bases map to TRBD2. The CDR3 has 19 amino acids. Germline CDR1 reads MNHNS; CDR2 reads SASEGT. The J segment lost 0 bases and the V segment lost 2 bases, leaving 9 bases of the junction unmatched. DNA for the CDR3: TGTGCCAGCAGTGAATGGGGGACTAGCGGGGGCCGGAGCTCCTACGAGCAGTACTTC. Amino acid sequence: CASSEWGTSGGRSSYEQYF.

This clonotype was seen only a few times. The V gene is TRBV28, the J gene TRBJ2-1; D uncertain. Germline CDR1 and CDR2: MDHEN and SYDVKM. V dropped 4 bases and J dropped 0 bases, with 19 bases sitting between them. CDR3 length: 18 amino acids. The CDR3, as DNA: TGTGCCAGCAGTTCACCCCATCTACCAGCAAGCTCCTACAATGAGCAGTTCTTC. Its protein product is CASSSPHLPASSYNEQFF. Full variable domain (outside the CDR3, taken from reference TRBV28 and TRBJ2-1): DVKVTQSSRYLVKRTGEKVFLECVQDMDHENMFWYRQDPGLGLRLIYFSYDVKMKEKGDIPEGYSVSREKKERFSLILESASTNQTSMYLCASSSPHLPASSYNEQFFGPGTRLTVL.

In this sample, this clonotype turned up many times. V and J are TRBV28 and TRBJ2-5; TRBD1 is a possible D gene (7 bases). The CDR3 runs to 14 residues. The V end lost 5 bases, the J end lost 5 bases, and 15 bases lay between the germline ends. Germline V lookup: CDR1 MDHEN, CDR2 SYDVKM. The CDR3 is CASSPQGRGETQYF. In nucleotides, the CDR3 is TGTGCCAGCAGTCCACAGGGGCGGGGTGAGACCCAGTACTTC.

This clonotype showed up just a few times. Mismatch with germline at one junction end may stem from a read error. The chain recombines TRBV12-3 or TRBV12-4 with TRBJ1-4, with TRBD1 identical over 8 bases. The CDR3 consists of 15 residues. The CDR3 is CASSFRGQGNEKRFF. CDR3 nucleotide sequence: TGTGCCAGCAGTTTCAGGGGGCAGGGTAATGAAAAACGGTTTTTT.

The genes are TRBV7-2 and TRBJ1-4, with D perhaps TRBD1 (5 bases). Deletions cut 5 bases from V and 5 bases from J, with 15 bases between. Germline-derived CDR1 and CDR2 are SGHTA and FQGNSA. The CDR3 is 15 residues long. DNA for the CDR3: TGTGCCAGCAGCAAAAACCGGGGGGAAAATGAAAAACTGTTTTTT. Translated, it gives CASSKNRGENEKLFF.